The rows below give T cell receptor beta chains drawn from one sample of a study of blood T cell repertoires in COVID-19. Assay used: immunoSEQ multiplex PCR; TCRdb lists only in-frame clones, some missing. This table holds 200,000 to 250,000 clones, 80% to 85% found once. The sample taken for sequencing was peripheral blood. The receptor source for this set is a woman aged 25-40 years who had recovered from COVID-19. CDR3s include the opening cysteine and the closing phenylalanine or tryptophan.

TRBV7-6 | CASSLAPSGAGELFF
TRBV24-1 | CATSKFRVGGTGELFF
TRBV29-1 | CSVGGKALVEGTEAFF
TRBV5-1 | CASSFELRTGGADTQYF
TRBV19 | CASSMIAGGPYEQYF
TRBV27 | CASSLRGDRGYEQYF
TRBV5-1 | CASSITGTGENTIYF
TRBV10-3 | CAIRASAGTEAFF
TRBV6-4 | CASSDSSGSTGELFF
TRBV5-1 | CASSHSGEPFREQYF
TRBV2 | CASSDSGRAVAFF
TRBV7-9 | CASSLASGGMETQYF
TRBV6-5 | CASSYGPSDTDTQYF
TRBV7-3 | CASSLRGNEQFF
TRBV9 | CASSVSSGSYNEQFF
TRBV30 | CAWSVRETQYF
TRBV6-4 | CASSFTGGSYNEQFF
TRBV10-3 | CAISEGGSVETQYF
TRBV5-1 | CASSLPTSPVDTQYF
TRBV7-9 | CASSLDRDPNQPQHF
TRBV7-3 | CASSPTGSRPGNTIYF
TRBV7-2 | CASSPTSGRLGEQFF
TRBV30 | CAWSSRPGTQFF
TRBV9 | CLNEAKNIQYF
TRBV28 | CASRVSQGGRQPQHF
TRBV9 | CASSGQGRGINEQFF
TRBV10-3 | CAISSGRGETQYF
TRBV18 | CASSPLLQKSYNEQFF
TRBV2 | CASSDRTEQETQYF
TRBV2 | CASISTLGKGYGYTF
TRBV28 | CASSPGLAGLAGELFF
TRBV6-6 | CASGPGNTEAFF
TRBV7-3 | CASSLLAGSETQYF
TRBV10-1 | CASSLPACNQPQHF
TRBV12-3/TRBV12-4 | CASSLTNGNTIYF
TRBV10-1 | CASSAAFSGEQYF
TRBV21-1 | CASSYRMTATNEKLFF
TRBV9 | CASSVSVHNEQFF
TRBV19 | CASSIGLAGGWGPTYEQYF
TRBV5-5 | CASSLAPGDQPQHF
TRBV27 | CASRGRGFLSNQPQHF
TRBV2 | CAGNRQGATNEKLFF
TRBV11-2 | CASSSGQGQYNEQFF
TRBV28 | CASTYLQWRDYGYTF
TRBV6-6 | CASSPETGVLYNSPLHF
TRBV10-3 | CAIRGQDTDTQYF
TRBV30 | CAWSPTGTQPQHF
TRBV7-2 | CASSFTSGDYEQYF
TRBV3-1/TRBV3-2 | CASSWDSSGQPQHF
TRBV6-6 | CASSYGQDTEAFF
TRBV18 | CASSPDQGQRAEQYF